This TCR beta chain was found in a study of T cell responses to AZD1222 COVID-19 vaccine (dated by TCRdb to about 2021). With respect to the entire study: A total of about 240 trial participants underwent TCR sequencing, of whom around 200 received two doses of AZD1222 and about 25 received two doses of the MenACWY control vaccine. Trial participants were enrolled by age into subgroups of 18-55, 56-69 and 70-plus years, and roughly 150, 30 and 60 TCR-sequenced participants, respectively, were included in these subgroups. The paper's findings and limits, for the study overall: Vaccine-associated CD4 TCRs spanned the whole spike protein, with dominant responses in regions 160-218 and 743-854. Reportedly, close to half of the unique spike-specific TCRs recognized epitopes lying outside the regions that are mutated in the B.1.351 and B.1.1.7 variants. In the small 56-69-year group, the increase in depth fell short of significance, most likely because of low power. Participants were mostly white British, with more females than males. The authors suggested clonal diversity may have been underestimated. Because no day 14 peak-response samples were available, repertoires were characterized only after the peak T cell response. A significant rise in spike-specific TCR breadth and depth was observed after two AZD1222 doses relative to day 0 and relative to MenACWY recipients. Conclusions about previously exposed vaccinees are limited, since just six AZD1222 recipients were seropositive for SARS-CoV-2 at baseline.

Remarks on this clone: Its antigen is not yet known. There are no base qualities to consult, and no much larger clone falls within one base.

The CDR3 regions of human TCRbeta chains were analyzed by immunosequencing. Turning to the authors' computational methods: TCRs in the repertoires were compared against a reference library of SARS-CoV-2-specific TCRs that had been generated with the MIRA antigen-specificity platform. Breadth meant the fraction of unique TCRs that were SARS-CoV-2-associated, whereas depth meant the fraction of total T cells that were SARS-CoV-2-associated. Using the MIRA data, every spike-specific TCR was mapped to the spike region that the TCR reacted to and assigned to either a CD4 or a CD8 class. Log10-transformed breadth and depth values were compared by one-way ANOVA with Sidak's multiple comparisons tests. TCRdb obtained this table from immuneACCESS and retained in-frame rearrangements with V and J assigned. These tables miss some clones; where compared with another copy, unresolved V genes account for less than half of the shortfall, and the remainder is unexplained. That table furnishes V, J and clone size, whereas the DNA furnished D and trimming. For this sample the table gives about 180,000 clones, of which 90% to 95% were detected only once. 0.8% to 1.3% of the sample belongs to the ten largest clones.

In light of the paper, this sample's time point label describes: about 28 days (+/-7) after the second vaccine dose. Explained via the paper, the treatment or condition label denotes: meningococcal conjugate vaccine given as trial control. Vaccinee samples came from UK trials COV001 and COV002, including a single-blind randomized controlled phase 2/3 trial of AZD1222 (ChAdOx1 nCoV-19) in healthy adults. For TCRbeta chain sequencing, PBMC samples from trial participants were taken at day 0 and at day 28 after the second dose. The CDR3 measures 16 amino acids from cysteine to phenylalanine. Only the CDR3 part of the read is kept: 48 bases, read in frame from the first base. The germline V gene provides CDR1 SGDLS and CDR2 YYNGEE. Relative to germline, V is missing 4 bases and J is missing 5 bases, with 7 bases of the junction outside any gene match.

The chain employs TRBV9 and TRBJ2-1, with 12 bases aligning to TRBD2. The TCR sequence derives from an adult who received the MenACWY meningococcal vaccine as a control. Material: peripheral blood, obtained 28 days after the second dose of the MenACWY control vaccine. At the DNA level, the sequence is TGTGCCAGCAGCACTTCTCTAGCGGGGGGGAACAATGAGCAGTTCTTC. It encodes CASSTSLAGGNNEQFF.